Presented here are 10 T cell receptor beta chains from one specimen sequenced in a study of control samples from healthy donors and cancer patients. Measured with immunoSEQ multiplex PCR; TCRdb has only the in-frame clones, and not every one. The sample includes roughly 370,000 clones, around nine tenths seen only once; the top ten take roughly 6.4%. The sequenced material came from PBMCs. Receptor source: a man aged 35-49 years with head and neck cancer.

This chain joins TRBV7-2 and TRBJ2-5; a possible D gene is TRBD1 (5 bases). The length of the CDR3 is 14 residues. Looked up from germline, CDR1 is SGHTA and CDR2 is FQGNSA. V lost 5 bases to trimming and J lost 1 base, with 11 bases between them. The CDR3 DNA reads TGTGCCAGCAGCCGCGACAGACTCCAAGAGACCCAGTACTTC. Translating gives CASSRDRLQETQYF.

DNA for the CDR3: TGTGCCAGCAGCGTAGACACAGCACCTAACTATGGCTACACCTTC. Its translation: CASSVDTAPNYGYTF. The rearrangement uses TRBV9 and TRBJ1-2; the D is unclear. The CDR3 is 15 residues long. Germline CDR1 and CDR2: SGDLS and YYNGEE. V was trimmed by 0 bases and J by 0 bases, leaving 9 bases between them.

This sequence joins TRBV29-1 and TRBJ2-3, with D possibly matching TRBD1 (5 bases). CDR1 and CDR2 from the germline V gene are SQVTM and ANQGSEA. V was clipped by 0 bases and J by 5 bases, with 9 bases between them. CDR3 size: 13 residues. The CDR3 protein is CSVEEGRVDTQYF. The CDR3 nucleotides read TGCAGCGTTGAAGAGGGGCGCGTAGATACGCAGTATTTT.

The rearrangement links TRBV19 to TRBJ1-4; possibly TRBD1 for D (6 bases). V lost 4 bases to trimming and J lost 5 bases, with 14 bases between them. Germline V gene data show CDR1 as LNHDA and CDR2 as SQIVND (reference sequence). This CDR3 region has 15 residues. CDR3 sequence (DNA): TGTGCCAGTAGTACGGGGGGCCTGACAAATGAAAAACTGTTTTTT. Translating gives CASSTGGLTNEKLFF.

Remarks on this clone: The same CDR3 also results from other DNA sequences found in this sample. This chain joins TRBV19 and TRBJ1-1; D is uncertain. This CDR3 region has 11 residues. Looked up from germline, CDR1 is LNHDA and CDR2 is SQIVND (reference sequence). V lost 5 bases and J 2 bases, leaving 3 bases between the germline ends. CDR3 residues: CASSVNTEAFF. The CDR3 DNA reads TGTGCCAGTAGTGTCAACACTGAAGCTTTCTTT.

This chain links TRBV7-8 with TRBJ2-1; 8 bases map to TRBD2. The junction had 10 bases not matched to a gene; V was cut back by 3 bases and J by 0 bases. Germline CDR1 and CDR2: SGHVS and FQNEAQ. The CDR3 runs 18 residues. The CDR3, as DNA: TGTGCCAGCAGCTTCACCCGACTAGCGCAAAGCTCCTACAATGAGCAGTTCTTC. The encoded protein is CASSFTRLAQSSYNEQFF.

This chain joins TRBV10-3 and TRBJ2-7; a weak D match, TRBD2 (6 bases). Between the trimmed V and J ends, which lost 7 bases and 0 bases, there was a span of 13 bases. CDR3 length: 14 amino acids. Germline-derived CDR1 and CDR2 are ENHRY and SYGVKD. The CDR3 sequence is CAIKGTGLSYEQYF. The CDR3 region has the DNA TGTGCCATCAAGGGAACGGGACTCTCCTACGAGCAGTACTTC.

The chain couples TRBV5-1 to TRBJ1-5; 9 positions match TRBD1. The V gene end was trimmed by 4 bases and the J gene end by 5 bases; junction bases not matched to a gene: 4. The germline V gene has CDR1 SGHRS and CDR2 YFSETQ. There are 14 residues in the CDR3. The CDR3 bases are TGCGCCAGCAGCCTGGACAGGGGAGATCAGCCCCAGCATTTT. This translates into CASSLDRGDQPQHF.

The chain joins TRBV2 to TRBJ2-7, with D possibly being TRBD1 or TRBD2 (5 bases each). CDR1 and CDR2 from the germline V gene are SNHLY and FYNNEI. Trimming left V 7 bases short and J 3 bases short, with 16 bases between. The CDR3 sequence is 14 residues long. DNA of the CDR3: TGTGCCAGCATTGGGGCGGGCAGTTACTACGAGCAGTACTTC. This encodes CASIGAGSYYEQYF.

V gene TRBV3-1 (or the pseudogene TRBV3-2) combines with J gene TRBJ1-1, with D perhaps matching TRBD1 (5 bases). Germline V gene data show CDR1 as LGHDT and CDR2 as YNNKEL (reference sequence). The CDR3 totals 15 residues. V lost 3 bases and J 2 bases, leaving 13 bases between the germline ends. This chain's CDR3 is CASSHYGTVNTEAFF. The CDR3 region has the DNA TGTGCCAGCAGCCACTACGGGACGGTCAACACTGAAGCTTTCTTT.